Below, 16 T cell receptor beta chains from the same sample are listed, as sequenced in a study of Tregs in tolerant kidney transplant recipients. Assay used: immunoSEQ multiplex PCR; TCRdb lists only in-frame clones, some missing. This table lists tens of thousands of clones. This specimen consisted of CD4+ T cells from blood, obtained before the transplant. These receptors were obtained from a human donor who received a combined kidney and bone marrow transplant.

A remark on this clone: The read falls 3 residues short of the CDR3 end, and the missing part is taken from the germline J gene. This chain connects TRBV7-9 to TRBJ2-1; maybe TRBD2 (6 bases). V lost 5 bases to trimming and J lost 9 bases, with 17 bases between them. CDR1 is SEHNR and CDR2 is FQNEAQ in the germline V gene (reference sequence). This CDR3 spans 14 amino acids. CDR3 residues: CASSTWRAGGEQFF. The DNA read from the CDR3 is TGTGCCAGCAGCACCTGGAGGGCCGGTGGTGAG.

A note on this clone: The read halts 3 residues ahead of the CDR3 end, with the missing end drawn from the germline J gene. The rearrangement links TRBV18 to TRBJ1-3; tentative D call: TRBD1 (6 bases). Per the germline V gene, CDR1 is KGHSH and CDR2 is LQKENI. CDR3 length equals 14 residues. V was cut by 0 bases and J by 4 bases, with 7 bases left in between. The sequenced CDR3 bases are TGTGCCAGCTCACCACCGGACAGAGGAAACACC. As protein: CASSPPDRGNT. The CDR3 as a whole reads CASSPPDRGNTIYF.

As regards this clone: The read ends 3 residues early relative to the CDR3; the germline J gene fills the gap. J is TRBJ1-5 and V is TRBV2; D might be TRBD1 (5 bases). Germline CDR1 SNHLY, CDR2 FYNNEI. The CDR3 covers 13 residues. Deletions cut 6 bases from V and 6 bases from J, with 12 bases between. CDR3 sequence: CASRAGWIQPQHF. The CDR3 bases that were read are TGTGCCAGCAGGGCAGGGTGGATTCAGCCC.

Details on this clone: With the read ending 3 residues before the CDR3 end, the germline J gene is used to fill in that end. The genes are TRBV7-9 and TRBJ2-1, with a weak D call TRBD1 (6 bases). Germline CDR1 and CDR2: SEHNR and FQNEAQ (reference sequence). V lost 11 bases to trimming and J lost 6 bases, with 20 bases between them. CDR3 length: 14 residues. The CDR3 loop reads CAVTRGSLSNEQFF. The DNA read from the CDR3 is TGTGCCGTTACCAGGGGATCCCTTAGCAATGAG.

A remark on this clone: Read data end 3 residues before the CDR3 end; the end is taken from the germline J gene. This chain links TRBV5-1 with TRBJ1-5, with unresolved D. The ends were cut back, 0 bases at V and 7 bases at J, with 11 bases in the middle. Germline V lookup: CDR1 SGHRS, CDR2 YFSETQ. The CDR3 has 14 residues. The sequenced part of the CDR3 DNA is TGCGCCAGCAGCTTGGTGGCAGGAGGCCAGCCC. As protein: CASSLVAGGQP. The full CDR3 protein is CASSLVAGGQPQHF.

The CDR3 here is CASSSHSGINEQFF. The covered CDR3 bases are TGTGCCAGCAGCTCGCATAGCGGGATCAATGAG. The chain combines TRBV7-9 with TRBJ2-1; TRBD2 matches at 8 bases. The observed sequence ends 3 residues before the CDR3 terminus, with the missing tail filled in from the germline J gene. The junction had 5 bases not matched to a gene; V was cut back by 4 bases and J by 6 bases. The length of the CDR3 is 14 residues. CDR1 and CDR2 from the germline V gene are SEHNR and FQNEAQ (reference sequence).

Turning to this clone: The CDR3 end lies 3 residues beyond the end of the read and is filled in from the germline J gene. The chain combines TRBV7-9 with TRBJ2-3, with 8 nucleotides matching TRBD1. Germline CDR1 is SEHNR and CDR2 is FQNEAQ (reference sequence). V dropped 3 bases and J dropped 5; count of bases not matched to a gene: 7. This CDR3 has 15 residues. The sequenced part of the CDR3 DNA is TGTGCCAGCAGCTTTTATCAGGGGGCGGGAGATACG. This codes for CASSFYQGAGDT. The CDR3 in full is CASSFYQGAGDTQYF.

CDR3 in amino acids: CASSPGQNNQPQHF. CDR3 bases read: TGTGCCAGCTCACCAGGGCAGAACAATCAGCCC. The chain couples TRBV18 to TRBJ1-5; D ambiguous. The read ends 3 residues early relative to the CDR3; the germline J gene fills the gap. Germline V lookup: CDR1 KGHSH, CDR2 LQKENI. Trimming removed 2 bases at V and 3 bases at J, with 8 bases between. The CDR3 totals 14 residues.

Notes on this clone: The read terminates 3 residues ahead of where the CDR3 ends, so the germline J gene completes it. This rearrangement joins TRBV6-1 to TRBJ2-5, with TRBD2 as a possible D gene (6 bases). CDR1 and CDR2 (germline): MNHNS, SASEGT. Between the trimmed V and J ends, which lost 1 base and 5 bases, there was a span of 14 bases. The CDR3 totals 15 residues. The CDR3 DNA, read in part, is TGTGCCAGCAGTGAAGGGGGGGTCGGCCATGAGACC. It translates to CASSEGGVGHET. The CDR3 in its entirety is CASSEGGVGHETQYF.

As regards this clone: The sequenced fragment ends 3 residues before the CDR3 boundary, so the rest is inferred from the germline J gene. V gene TRBV6-2 or TRBV6-3 combines with J gene TRBJ2-7, with D possibly matching TRBD1 (5 bases). This CDR3 region has 15 residues. Trimming shortened V by 6 bases and J by 4 bases, and 19 bases separated the two germline ends. Germline V lookup: CDR1 MNHEY, CDR2 SVGEGT. The part of the CDR3 DNA that was read is TGTGCCAGCAGCCGATCCAGGGTCCCCTCTTACGAG. Amino acids: CASSRSRVPSYE. Given in full, the CDR3 is CASSRSRVPSYEQYF.

Remarks on this clone: The read comes to an end 3 residues before the CDR3 does, leaving the germline J gene to fill in the end. V and J are TRBV30 and TRBJ2-6; D is uncertain. Germline V CDR1 and CDR2: GTSNPN, SVGIG (reference sequence). V dropped 3 bases and J dropped 1 base, with 4 bases sitting between them. This CDR3 spans 13 amino acids. CDR3 region: CAWSLSGANVLTF. The part of the CDR3 DNA that was read is TGTGCCTGGAGCTTGTCTGGGGCCAACGTC.

As regards this clone: Sequencing ends 3 residues short of the CDR3 end; the germline J gene provides the rest. The genes are TRBV5-1 and TRBJ1-2, with 7 bases that match TRBD1. The CDR3 extends over 16 amino acids. Germline assignment: CDR1 SGHRS and CDR2 YFSETQ. The covered CDR3 bases are TGCGCCAGCAGTTGGGACAGCATAGCGGCCCCCTACGGC. Protein sequence: CASSWDSIAAPYG. The whole CDR3 region reads CASSWDSIAAPYGYTF.

Of note for this clone: The sequence runs out 3 residues before the end of the CDR3; the remainder is reconstructed from the germline J gene. The chain has TRBV18 and TRBJ1-1, with 8 bases fitting TRBD1. The germline V gene has CDR1 KGHSH and CDR2 LQKENI. Trimming at V came to 6 bases and at J to 4 bases, leaving 10 bases not matched to a gene. The CDR3 has 15 residues. The part of the CDR3 DNA that was read is TGTGCCAGCTCCCCTACCACTGGACAGGGCACTGAA. It yields the protein CASSPTTGQGTE. The entire CDR3 sequence reads CASSPTTGQGTEAFF.

Worth noting for this clone: The read comes to an end 3 residues before the CDR3 does, leaving the germline J gene to fill in the end. The gene calls are TRBV5-5 and TRBJ1-2; a weak D match, TRBD1 (5 bases). The V end was cut by 4 bases, the J end by 5 bases, with 18 bases between. This CDR3 is 15 amino acids long. Germline CDR1 reads SGHKS; CDR2 reads YYEKEE (reference sequence). This CDR3 is CASSMSEGVWYGYTF. Incomplete CDR3 DNA: TGTGCCAGCAGCATGTCTGAAGGGGTGTGGTATGGC. Complete variable domain (other parts from reference TRBV5-5 and TRBJ1-2): DAGVTQSPTHLIKTRGQQVTLRCSPISGHKSVSWYQQVLGQGPQFIFQYYEKEERGRGNFPDRFSARQFPNYSSELNVNALLLGDSALYLCASSMSEGVWYGYTFGSGTRLTVV.

In the case of this clone: The read falls 3 residues short of the CDR3 end, and the missing part is taken from the germline J gene. The rearrangement links TRBV20-1 to TRBJ2-1; 9 nucleotides match TRBD2. In germline, CDR1 is DFQATT, CDR2 SNEGSKA (reference sequence). The ends lost 3 bases at V and 0 bases at J; junction bases unmatched: 6. This CDR3 comprises 16 residues. The sequenced CDR3 bases are TGCAGTGCTAGGAACGTAGCGGGAGTCTCCTACAATGAG. Translating gives CSARNVAGVSYNE. The complete CDR3 reads CSARNVAGVSYNEQFF.

Note on this clone: The observed sequence ends 3 residues before the CDR3 terminus, with the missing tail filled in from the germline J gene. V gene TRBV5-1 combines with J gene TRBJ2-3; 8 nucleotides match TRBD1. This CDR3 contains 15 residues. Per the germline V gene, CDR1 is SGHRS and CDR2 is YFSETQ. V was pared by 6 bases and J by 2 bases, with 8 bases of the junction left unmatched. CDR3 DNA, as far as it was read: TGCGCCAGCACCCGCGGACAGGGATTCACAGATACG. Amino acid sequence: CASTRGQGFTDT. The whole CDR3 protein is CASTRGQGFTDTQYF.